Listed below are T cell receptor beta chains from one sample, sequenced in a study of cytomegalovirus exposure and HLA in healthy donors. Clones were sequenced by immunoSEQ multiplex PCR, and TCRdb holds only the in-frame ones, with some missing. Seen here are 70,000 to 85,000 clones, 62% observed once, and the top ten hold under 4.5%. Material for sequencing was PBMCs. These receptors all come from a male donor in good health and CMV-seropositive. Both conserved end residues are part of each CDR3. D genes are given only for firm matches. Size is stated for part of the rows, as once, few or many counts, or as a class when the clone is expanded.

abundance: .; d_gene: .; v_gene: TRBV5-1; j_gene: TRBJ1-2; CDR3nt: TGCGCCAGCAGCCCCAGCGGACCTCACACGGCATATGGCTACACCTTC; CDR3aa: CASSPSGPHTAYGYTF
abundance: few; d_gene: TRBD2; v_gene: TRBV14; j_gene: TRBJ2-1; CDR3nt: TGTGCCAGCAGAGACACTAGCGCCTCCTACAATGAGCAGTTCTTC; CDR3aa: CASRDTSASYNEQFF
abundance: .; d_gene: TRBD1; v_gene: TRBV19; j_gene: TRBJ1-1; CDR3nt: TGTGCCAGTAGTCCTCAAGGGACAGGGTCGAACACTGAAGCTTTCTTT; CDR3aa: CASSPQGTGSNTEAFF
abundance: .; d_gene: .; v_gene: TRBV5-1; j_gene: TRBJ1-1; CDR3nt: TGCGCCAGCGGAGAGGGCAGAACTTTCTTT; CDR3aa: CASGEGRTFF
abundance: few; d_gene: TRBD2; v_gene: TRBV30; j_gene: TRBJ2-2; CDR3nt: TGTGCCTGGAGTGTAAACTTACTAGCGGGGACCGGGGAGCTGTTTTTT; CDR3aa: CAWSVNLLAGTGELFF
abundance: .; d_gene: TRBD2; v_gene: TRBV5-4; j_gene: TRBJ2-1; CDR3nt: TGTGCCAGCAGGACTTCACTAGCGGGAGGGCGCCCGGACTACAATGAGCAGTTCTTC; CDR3aa: CASRTSLAGGRPDYNEQFF
abundance: .; d_gene: .; v_gene: TRBV10-3; j_gene: TRBJ2-7; CDR3nt: TGTGCCATCAGTGCGACAGACTACGAGCAGTACTTC; CDR3aa: CAISATDYEQYF
abundance: .; d_gene: TRBD1; v_gene: TRBV28; j_gene: TRBJ1-4; CDR3nt: TGTGCCAGCAGTTTGCCGGGACAGGGGAGGGTAATGCAGGAAAAACTGTTTTTT; CDR3aa: CASSLPGQGRVMQEKLFF
abundance: .; d_gene: TRBD1; v_gene: TRBV7-8; j_gene: TRBJ2-5; CDR3nt: TGTGCCAGCAGCAAAAGGGGGGACAGGGAAGAGACCCAGTACTTC; CDR3aa: CASSKRGDREETQYF
abundance: .; d_gene: .; v_gene: TRBV6-5; j_gene: TRBJ2-5; CDR3nt: TGTGCCAGCAGTTACTCCGGGGAAGAGACCCAGTACTTC; CDR3aa: CASSYSGEETQYF
abundance: few; d_gene: TRBD1; v_gene: TRBV7-9; j_gene: TRBJ1-3; CDR3nt: TGTGCCAGCAGCTTAGCGCAGGTTCCCGGCGGACAGGGAAGTGACACCATATATTTT; CDR3aa: CASSLAQVPGGQGSDTIYF
abundance: few; d_gene: .; v_gene: TRBV5-4; j_gene: TRBJ2-1; CDR3nt: TGTGCCAGCAGCTACGACCCCCGGGACATCTCCTACAATGAGCAGTTCTTC; CDR3aa: CASSYDPRDISYNEQFF
abundance: .; d_gene: .; v_gene: TRBV6-5; j_gene: TRBJ1-1; CDR3nt: TGTGCCAGCAGCGACCAGGGTGAAGCTTTCTTT; CDR3aa: CASSDQGEAFF
abundance: .; d_gene: TRBD1; v_gene: TRBV5-4; j_gene: TRBJ2-2; CDR3nt: TGTGCCAGCAGCTCCCCCGGGACAGACAACACCGGGGAGCTGTTTTTT; CDR3aa: CASSSPGTDNTGELFF
abundance: .; d_gene: TRBD1; v_gene: TRBV5-1; j_gene: TRBJ2-7; CDR3nt: TGCGCCAGCAGCCCGAGACAGGGGACCTCCTACGAGCAGTACTTC; CDR3aa: CASSPRQGTSYEQYF
abundance: once; d_gene: .; v_gene: TRBV30; j_gene: TRBJ1-5; CDR3nt: TGTGCCTGGAGTCCCGGGACACGAGGTTATCAGCCCCAGCATTTT; CDR3aa: CAWSPGTRGYQPQHF
abundance: once; d_gene: .; v_gene: TRBV18; j_gene: TRBJ2-7; CDR3nt: TGTGCCAGCTACGGGGAGAGCTCCTACGAGCAGTACTTC; CDR3aa: CASYGESSYEQYF
abundance: .; d_gene: .; v_gene: TRBV5-1; j_gene: TRBJ2-7; CDR3nt: TGCGCCAGCAGCTTGGTAGGGGTCTACGAGCAGTACTTC; CDR3aa: CASSLVGVYEQYF
abundance: .; d_gene: TRBD1; v_gene: TRBV19; j_gene: TRBJ1-2; CDR3nt: TGTGCCAGTACCTTCGACAGGGTGGATGGCTACACCTTC; CDR3aa: CASTFDRVDGYTF
abundance: few; d_gene: TRBD1; v_gene: TRBV11-2; j_gene: TRBJ1-1; CDR3nt: TGTGCCAGCAGCTCCTGGCGGGACAGCAACACTGAAGCTTTCTTT; CDR3aa: CASSSWRDSNTEAFF
abundance: .; d_gene: .; v_gene: TRBV7-2; j_gene: TRBJ2-4; CDR3nt: TGTGCCAGCAGCTTAGATGGCCTAACTGGGGACTCCTTTAAAAACATTCAGTACTTC; CDR3aa: CASSLDGLTGDSFKNIQYF
abundance: .; d_gene: .; v_gene: TRBV6-5; j_gene: TRBJ1-5; CDR3nt: TGTGCCAGTCGGGCCCCGGGCGGGGGCAATCAGCCCCAGCATTTT; CDR3aa: CASRAPGGGNQPQHF
abundance: .; d_gene: TRBD1; v_gene: TRBV28; j_gene: TRBJ1-2; CDR3nt: TGTGCCAGCAGCCACTCCGGGACAGTCAGTCTCTATGGCTACACCTTC; CDR3aa: CASSHSGTVSLYGYTF
abundance: few; d_gene: TRBD1; v_gene: TRBV28; j_gene: TRBJ1-4; CDR3nt: TGTGCCAGCAGCAGAGCCGCGACAGGGGTAAAGAGTGAAAAACTGTTTTTT; CDR3aa: CASSRAATGVKSEKLFF
abundance: .; d_gene: TRBD1; v_gene: TRBV4-1; j_gene: TRBJ1-1; CDR3nt: TGCGCCAGCAGCCAAGATCGGCGAGGGGGAAGGGGGCCCATGAACACTGAAGCTTTCTTT; CDR3aa: CASSQDRRGGRGPMNTEAFF
abundance: .; d_gene: TRBD2; v_gene: TRBV15; j_gene: TRBJ2-3; CDR3nt: TGTGCCACCAACCTAGGGGGTAGCGGGGGGATCACAGATACGCAGTATTTT; CDR3aa: CATNLGGSGGITDTQYF
abundance: .; d_gene: .; v_gene: TRBV5-6; j_gene: TRBJ2-4; CDR3nt: TGTGCCAGCAGCTTGGATTCGGGGACTCCCCTAAACATTCAGTACTTC; CDR3aa: CASSLDSGTPLNIQYF
abundance: .; d_gene: .; v_gene: TRBV7-7; j_gene: TRBJ2-1; CDR3nt: TGTGCTAGCCCGAGGAGGGGCCCCCTGGACAATGAGCAGTTCTTC; CDR3aa: CASPRRGPLDNEQFF
abundance: .; d_gene: TRBD2; v_gene: TRBV29-1; j_gene: TRBJ2-5; CDR3nt: TGCAGCGTTGACAGAAATCCGGGACTAGCGGGAGACCCCCAAGAGACCCAGTACTTC; CDR3aa: CSVDRNPGLAGDPQETQYF
abundance: few; d_gene: .; v_gene: TRBV5-5; j_gene: TRBJ2-7; CDR3nt: TGTGCCAGCAGCTTGGATACAGATTACGAGCAGTACTTC; CDR3aa: CASSLDTDYEQYF
abundance: .; d_gene: .; v_gene: TRBV14; j_gene: TRBJ1-2; CDR3nt: TGTGCCAGCAGCCATCCGGCTCTGGGGGCAAGCTACACCTTC; CDR3aa: CASSHPALGASYTF
abundance: .; d_gene: .; v_gene: TRBV21-1; j_gene: TRBJ2-5; CDR3nt: TGTGCCAGCAGCAAAGCGGTGGCGGGGAAGAGCCAAGAGACCCAGTACTTC; CDR3aa: CASSKAVAGKSQETQYF
abundance: .; d_gene: .; v_gene: TRBV2; j_gene: TRBJ1-5; CDR3nt: TGTGCCAGCAGTGACGACACCATTAGCAATCAGCCCCAGCATTTT; CDR3aa: CASSDDTISNQPQHF
abundance: .; d_gene: .; v_gene: TRBV7-6; j_gene: TRBJ1-2; CDR3nt: TGTGCCAGCAGCTTAGCGCAGGAGGGTGGCTACACCTTC; CDR3aa: CASSLAQEGGYTF